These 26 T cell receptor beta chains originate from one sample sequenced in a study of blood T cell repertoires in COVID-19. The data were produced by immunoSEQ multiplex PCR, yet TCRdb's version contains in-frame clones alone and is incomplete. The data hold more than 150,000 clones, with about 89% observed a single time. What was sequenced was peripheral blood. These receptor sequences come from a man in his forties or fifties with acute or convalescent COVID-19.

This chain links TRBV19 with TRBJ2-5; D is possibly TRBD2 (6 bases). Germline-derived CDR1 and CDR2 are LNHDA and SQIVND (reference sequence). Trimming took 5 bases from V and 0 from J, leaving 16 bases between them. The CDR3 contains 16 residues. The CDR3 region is CASSFKLAVYQETQYF. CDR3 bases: TGTGCCAGTAGTTTCAAACTAGCCGTCTACCAAGAGACCCAGTACTTC.

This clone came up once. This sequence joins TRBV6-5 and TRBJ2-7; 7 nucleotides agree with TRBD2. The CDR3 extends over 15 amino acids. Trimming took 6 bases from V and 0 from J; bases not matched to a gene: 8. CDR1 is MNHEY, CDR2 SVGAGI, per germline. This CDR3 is CASRPKRGSSYEQYF. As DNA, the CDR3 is TGTGCCAGCAGACCTAAGCGGGGCAGCTCCTACGAGCAGTACTTC.

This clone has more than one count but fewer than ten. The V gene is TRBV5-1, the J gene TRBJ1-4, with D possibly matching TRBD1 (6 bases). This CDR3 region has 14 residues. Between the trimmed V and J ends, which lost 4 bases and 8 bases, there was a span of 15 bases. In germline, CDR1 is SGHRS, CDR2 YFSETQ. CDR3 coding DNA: TGCGCCAGCAGCCCGGACAGTGATAGGGAAAAACTGTTTTTT. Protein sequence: CASSPDSDREKLFF.

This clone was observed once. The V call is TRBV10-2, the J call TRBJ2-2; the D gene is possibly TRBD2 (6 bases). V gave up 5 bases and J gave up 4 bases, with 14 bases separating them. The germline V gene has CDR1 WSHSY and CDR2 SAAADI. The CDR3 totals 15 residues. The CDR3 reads CASSPGTEGTGELFF. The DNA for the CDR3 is TGCGCCAGCAGTCCCGGGACTGAGGGCACCGGGGAGCTGTTTTTT.

CDR3 region: CASRLAEDRLSGNTIYF. As DNA, the CDR3 is TGTGCAAGTCGCTTAGCGGAGGACAGGCTCTCTGGAAACACCATATATTTT. This rearrangement joins TRBV12-2 to TRBJ1-3; TRBD1, as called in the table, went unchecked against the DNA. TRBV12-2 corresponds to a pseudogene. This CDR3 region has 17 residues.

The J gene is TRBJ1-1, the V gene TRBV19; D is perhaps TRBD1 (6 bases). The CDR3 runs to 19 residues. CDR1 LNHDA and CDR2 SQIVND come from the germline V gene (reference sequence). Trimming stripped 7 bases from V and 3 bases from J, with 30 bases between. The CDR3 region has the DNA TGTGCCAGTAATACTGCTCGACAGGCCAGGACAAGGCTTGACACTGAAGCTTTCTTT. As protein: CASNTARQARTRLDTEAFF.

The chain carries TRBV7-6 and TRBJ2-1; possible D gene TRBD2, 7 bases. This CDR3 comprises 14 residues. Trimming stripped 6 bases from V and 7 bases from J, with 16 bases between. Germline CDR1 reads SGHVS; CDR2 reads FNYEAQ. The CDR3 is CASRPAGAGNEQFF. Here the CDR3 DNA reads TGTGCCAGCAGACCTGCGGGGGCGGGTAATGAGCAGTTCTTC.

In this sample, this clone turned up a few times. The CDR3 coding sequence is TGTGCCAGCAGCCCAGGGGAGACCCAGTACTTC. This sequence encodes CASSPGETQYF. This chain connects TRBV7-9 to TRBJ2-5; possible D gene TRBD1, 5 bases. The CDR3 totals 11 residues. Looked up from germline, CDR1 is SEHNR and CDR2 is FQNEAQ (reference sequence). Between the trimmed V and J ends, which lost 5 bases and 5 bases, there was a span of 6 bases.

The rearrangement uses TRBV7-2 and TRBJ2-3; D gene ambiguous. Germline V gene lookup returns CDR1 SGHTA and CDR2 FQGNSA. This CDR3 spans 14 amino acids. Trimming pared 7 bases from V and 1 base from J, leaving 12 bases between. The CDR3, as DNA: TGTGCCAGCACGACCGGAACAGGCACAGATACGCAGTATTTT. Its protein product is CASTTGTGTDTQYF.

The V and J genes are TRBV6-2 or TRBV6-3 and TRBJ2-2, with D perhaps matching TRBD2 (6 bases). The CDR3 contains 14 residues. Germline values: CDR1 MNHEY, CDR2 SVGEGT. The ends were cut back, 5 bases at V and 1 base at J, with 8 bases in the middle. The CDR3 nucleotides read TGTGCCAGCAGTCGACTAGTGAACACCGGGGAGCTGTTTTTT. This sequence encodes CASSRLVNTGELFF.

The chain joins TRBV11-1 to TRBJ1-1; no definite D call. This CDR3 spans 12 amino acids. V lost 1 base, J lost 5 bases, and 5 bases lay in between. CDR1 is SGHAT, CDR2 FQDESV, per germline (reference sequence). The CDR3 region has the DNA TGTGCCAGCAGCTTAGAGCCGACTGAAGCTTTCTTT. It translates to CASSLEPTEAFF.

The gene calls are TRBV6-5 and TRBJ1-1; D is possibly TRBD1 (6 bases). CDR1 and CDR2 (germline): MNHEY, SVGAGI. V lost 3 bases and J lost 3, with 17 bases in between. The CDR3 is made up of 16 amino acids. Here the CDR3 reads CASSYSGARPDTEAFF. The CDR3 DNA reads TGTGCCAGCAGTTATTCAGGGGCGAGACCCGACACTGAAGCTTTCTTT.

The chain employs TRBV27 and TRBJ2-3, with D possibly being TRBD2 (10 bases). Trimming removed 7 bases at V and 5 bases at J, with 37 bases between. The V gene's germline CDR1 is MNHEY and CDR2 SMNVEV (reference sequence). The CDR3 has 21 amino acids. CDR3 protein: CASIPVSGTGRAGGLEDTQYF. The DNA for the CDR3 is TGTGCCAGCATCCCTGTCTCCGGGACAGGGCGAGCGGGGGGGCTGGAAGATACGCAGTATTTT.

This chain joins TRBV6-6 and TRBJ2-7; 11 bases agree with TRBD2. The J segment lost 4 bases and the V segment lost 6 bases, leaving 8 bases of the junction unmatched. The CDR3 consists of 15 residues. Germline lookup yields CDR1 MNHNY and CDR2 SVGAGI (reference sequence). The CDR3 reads CASRIAGGLVYEQYF. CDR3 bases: TGTGCCAGCAGGATAGCGGGGGGGCTTGTGTACGAGCAGTACTTC.

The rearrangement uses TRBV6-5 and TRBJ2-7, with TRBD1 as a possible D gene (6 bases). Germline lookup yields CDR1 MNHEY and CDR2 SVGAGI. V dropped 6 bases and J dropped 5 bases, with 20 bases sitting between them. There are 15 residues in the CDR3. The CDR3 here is CASRLGQGSRNEQYF. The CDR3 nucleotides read TGTGCCAGCAGATTGGGCCAGGGGTCGCGGAACGAGCAGTACTTC.

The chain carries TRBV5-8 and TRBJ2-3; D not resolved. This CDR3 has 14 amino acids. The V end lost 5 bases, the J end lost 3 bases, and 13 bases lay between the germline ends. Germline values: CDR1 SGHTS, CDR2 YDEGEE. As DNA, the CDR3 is TGTGCCAGCAGACCCCTCCGCCGGACAGATACGCAGTATTTT. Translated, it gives CASRPLRRTDTQYF.

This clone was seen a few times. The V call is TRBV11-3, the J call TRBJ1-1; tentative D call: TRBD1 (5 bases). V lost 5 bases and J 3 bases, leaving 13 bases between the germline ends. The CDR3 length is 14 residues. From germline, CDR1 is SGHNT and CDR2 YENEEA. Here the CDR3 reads CASSRRGGDTEAFF. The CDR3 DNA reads TGTGCCAGCAGCAGGCGGGGGGGAGACACTGAAGCTTTCTTT.

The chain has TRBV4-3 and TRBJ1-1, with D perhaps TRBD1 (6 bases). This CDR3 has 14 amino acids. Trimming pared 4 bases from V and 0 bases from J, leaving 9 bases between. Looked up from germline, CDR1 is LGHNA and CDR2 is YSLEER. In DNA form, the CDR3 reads TGCGCCAGCAGCCCCTCAGGGGTGAACACTGAAGCTTTCTTT. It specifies CASSPSGVNTEAFF.

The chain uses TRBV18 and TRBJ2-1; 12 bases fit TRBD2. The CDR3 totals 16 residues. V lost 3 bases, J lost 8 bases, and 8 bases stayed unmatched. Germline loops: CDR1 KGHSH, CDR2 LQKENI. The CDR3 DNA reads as TGTGCCAGCTCACCCCCACTAGCGGGGGGCCGGGATGAGCAGTTCTTC. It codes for CASSPPLAGGRDEQFF.

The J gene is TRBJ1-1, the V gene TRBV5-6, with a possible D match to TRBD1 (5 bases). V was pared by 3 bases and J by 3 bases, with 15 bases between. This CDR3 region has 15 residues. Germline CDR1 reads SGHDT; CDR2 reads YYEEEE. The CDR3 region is CASSWGHLGDTEAFF. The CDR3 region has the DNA TGTGCCAGCAGCTGGGGCCACCTAGGGGACACTGAAGCTTTCTTT.

Written as DNA, the CDR3 is TGCGCCAGCAGCTTGGAAGGGGTTAGGGCCGGGGAGCTGTTTTTT. It is translated as CASSLEGVRAGELFF. The gene calls are TRBV5-1 and TRBJ2-2; TRBD1 is a possible D gene (5 bases). Germline V gene lookup returns CDR1 SGHRS and CDR2 YFSETQ. V shed 0 bases and J shed 6 bases, with 12 bases lying between them. CDR3 size: 15 residues.

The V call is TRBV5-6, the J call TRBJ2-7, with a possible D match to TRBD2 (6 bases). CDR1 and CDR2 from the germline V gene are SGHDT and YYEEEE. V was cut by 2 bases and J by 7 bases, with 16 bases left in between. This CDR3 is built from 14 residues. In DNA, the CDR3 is TGTGCCAGCAGCTTATCCCGGGGCGCGGGGGAGCAGTACTTC. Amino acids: CASSLSRGAGEQYF.

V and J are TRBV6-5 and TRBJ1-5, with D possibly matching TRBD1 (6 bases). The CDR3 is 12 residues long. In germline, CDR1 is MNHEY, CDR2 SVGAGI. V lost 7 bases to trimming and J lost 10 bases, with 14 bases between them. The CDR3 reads CASTKGVDPQHF. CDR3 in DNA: TGTGCCAGCACAAAGGGGGTTGATCCCCAGCATTTT.

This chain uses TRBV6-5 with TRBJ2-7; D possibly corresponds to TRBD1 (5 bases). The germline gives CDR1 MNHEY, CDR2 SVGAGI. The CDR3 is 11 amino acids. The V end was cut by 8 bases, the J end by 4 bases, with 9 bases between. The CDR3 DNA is TGTGCCAGCGCCGACAGTTACGAGCAGTACTTC. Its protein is CASADSYEQYF.

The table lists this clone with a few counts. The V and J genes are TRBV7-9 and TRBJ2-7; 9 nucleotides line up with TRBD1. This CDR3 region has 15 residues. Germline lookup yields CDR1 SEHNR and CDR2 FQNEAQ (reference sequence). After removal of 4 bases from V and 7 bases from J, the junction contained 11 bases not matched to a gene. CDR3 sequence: CASSWGQGNREEQYF. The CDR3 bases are TGTGCCAGCAGCTGGGGACAGGGAAACCGGGAAGAGCAGTACTTC.

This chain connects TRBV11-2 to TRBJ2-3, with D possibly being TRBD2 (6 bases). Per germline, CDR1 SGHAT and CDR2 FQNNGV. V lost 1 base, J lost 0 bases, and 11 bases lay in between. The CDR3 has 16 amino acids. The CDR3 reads CASSLGGVSSTDTQYF. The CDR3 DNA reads TGTGCCAGCAGCTTAGGCGGGGTGTCTAGCACAGATACGCAGTATTTT. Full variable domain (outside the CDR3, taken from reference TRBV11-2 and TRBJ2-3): EAGVAQSPRYKIIEKRQSVAFWCNPISGHATLYWYQQILGQGPKLLIQFQNNGVVDDSQLPKDRFSAERLKGVDSTLKIQPAKLEDSAVYLCASSLGGVSSTDTQYFGPGTRLTVL.